This entry is about one TCR beta chain. Its antigen remains unknown. Germline CDR1 is MNHNY and CDR2 is SVGAGI (reference sequence). The CDR3 consists of 12 residues. This record comes from a study of blood T cells in healthy people across ages. Regarding the study as a whole: While age rose, TCR beta diversity per million T cells dropped in a roughly linear way. Changes seen in expanded clonotypes were possibly confounded by donor CMV status left unknown.

Total RNA, at least 5.5 micrograms per sample, was extracted from PBMCs. A second PCR, run for about 7 to 11 cycles, used a sample-barcoded 5' primer plus a J-beta primer mix. Via MiXCR, TCRdb re-called the 5' RACE reads, giving one row per CDR3 protein. The sample lists 540,000 or so distinct CDR3 sequences, approximately 25% occurring once. Sequenced material: blood. This receptor was identified in a woman in her 70s in good health. The gene calls are TRBV6-6 and TRBJ2-7; possible D gene TRBD2, 5 bases. The end of the DNA fits TRBJ2-5 better, so the J call may be wrong. CDR3 in amino acids: CASSSSTETQYF. CDR3 DNA: TGTGCCAGCAGCTCTAGCACGGAGACCCAGTACTTC.